This passage covers 30 T cell receptor beta chains from one sample sequenced in a study of PD-1 blockade in classical Hodgkin lymphoma (dated by TCRdb to the early 2020s). This specimen's time point label, interpreted: cycle 2 day 1 (C2D1) of nivolumab. Every trial patient had relapsed following autologous stem cell transplantation, and prior brentuximab vedotin exposure was what differed among cohorts A, B and C. Receptor amplification or capture employed the immunoSEQ multiplex PCR assay. Sourced from immuneACCESS, this table was stored by TCRdb with only in-frame sequences that have V and J called. A share of the clones is absent; for the studies checked, an unresolved V gene accounts for under half, and the remainder has no known explanation. This sample holds under 75,000 clones; 88% were observed only once. The ten largest clones capture around 5% of the sample. Specimen: peripheral blood mononuclear cells (PBMCs), collected before the second cycle of nivolumab. These receptors all stem from a human donor with classical Hodgkin lymphoma.

Turning to this clone: The identical CDR3 is also encoded by other nucleotide sequences in the sample. V is TRBV9 and J is TRBJ2-3; no reliable D call. With 4 bases removed from V and 6 bases from J, the gap between germline ends came to 9 bases. Germline V gene data show CDR1 as SGDLS and CDR2 as YYNGEE. The CDR3 has 12 residues. The CDR3 sequence is CASSPRTDTQYF. The CDR3 region has the DNA TGTGCCAGCAGCCCCCGTACGGATACGCAGTATTTT.

The V gene is TRBV5-1, the J gene TRBJ2-3; TRBD1 agrees at 7 bases. The CDR3 extends over 15 amino acids. Germline CDR1 SGHRS, CDR2 YFSETQ. V shed 4 bases and J 0 bases; nucleotides not matched to a gene: 5. CDR3 in DNA: TGCGCCAGCAGCCCCGAGGGGGCCAGCACAGATACGCAGTATTTT. It encodes CASSPEGASTDTQYF. The full variable domain, rest sourced from reference TRBV5-1 and TRBJ2-3, is KAGVTQTPRYLIKTRGQQVTLSCSPISGHRSVSWYQQTPGQGLQFLFEYFSETQRNKGNFPGRFSGRQFSNSRSEMNVSTLELGDSALYLCASSPEGASTDTQYFGPGTRLTVL.

The chain is built from TRBV10-3 and TRBJ2-1; D unclear. The CDR3 runs to 11 residues. Germline V gene sequence: CDR1 ENHRY, CDR2 SYGVKD. Trimming cost V 3 bases and J 8 bases, with 5 bases left between them. The CDR3 reads CAISERDEQFF. The CDR3 DNA is TGTGCCATCAGTGAAAGGGATGAGCAGTTCTTC.

The chain uses TRBV10-3 and TRBJ2-1; 11 bases line up with TRBD2. V lost 3 bases and J lost 0; bases outside the gene matches: 10. Per the germline V gene, CDR1 is ENHRY and CDR2 is SYGVKD. The CDR3 extends over 19 amino acids. The CDR3, as DNA: TGTGCCATCAGTGAAAGGTCTAGCGGGGGGAGTAGCTCCTACAATGAGCAGTTCTTC. Translated: CAISERSSGGSSSYNEQFF.

The chain couples TRBV28 to TRBJ1-5; D may be TRBD1 (5 bases). V gave up 6 bases and J gave up 0 bases, with 15 bases separating them. CDR1 MDHEN and CDR2 SYDVKM come from the germline V gene. CDR3 length: 16 amino acids. CDR3 nucleotide sequence: TGTGCCAGCAGGAACCCTGACAGTGATAGCAATCAGCCCCAGCATTTT. Translated: CASRNPDSDSNQPQHF.

V and J are TRBV7-9 and TRBJ2-7; 8 nucleotides align to TRBD2. The CDR3 length is 14 residues. Germline CDR1 reads SEHNR; CDR2 reads FQNEAQ (reference sequence). V shed 3 bases and J 2 bases; nucleotides not matched to a gene: 3. Here the CDR3 DNA reads TGTGCCAGCAGCTTGAGCGGGGGCCCCTACGAGCAGTACTTC. It specifies CASSLSGGPYEQYF. Drawing the rest from reference TRBV7-9 and TRBJ2-7, the complete variable domain is DTGVSQNPRHKITKRGQNVTFRCDPISEHNRLYWYRQTLGQGPEFLTYFQNEAQLEKSRLLSDRFSAERPKGSFSTLEIQRTEQGDSAMYLCASSLSGGPYEQYFGPGTRLTVT.

This clone was recorded only once. The chain employs TRBV9 and TRBJ2-3; 8 nucleotides agree with TRBD1. The V segment lost 3 bases and the J segment 6 bases; nucleotides outside the gene matches: 6. The V gene's germline CDR1 is SGDLS and CDR2 YYNGEE. The CDR3 is 14 amino acids. The CDR3 DNA reads as TGTGCCAGCAGCGGATGGACAGGGTTGGATACGCAGTATTTT. It translates to CASSGWTGLDTQYF.

The chain links TRBV6-5 to TRBJ1-1; the D gene is possibly TRBD1 (5 bases). Germline loops: CDR1 MNHEY, CDR2 SVGAGI. The CDR3 is 15 residues long. The ends were cut back, 7 bases at V and 1 base at J, with 16 bases in the middle. The CDR3 protein is CASIDQGSGNTEAFF. Here the CDR3 DNA reads TGTGCCAGCATTGACCAGGGAAGTGGGAACACTGAAGCTTTCTTT.

This clone was counted once. V and J are TRBV5-1 and TRBJ1-2, with a weak D call TRBD1 (5 bases). The length of the CDR3 is 14 residues. Looked up from germline, CDR1 is SGHRS and CDR2 is YFSETQ. The germline V and J ends were trimmed by 1 base and 3 bases, with 10 bases remaining between them. CDR3 region: CASSLIGGDYGYTF. DNA of the CDR3: TGCGCCAGCAGCTTGATCGGGGGGGACTATGGCTACACCTTC.

V is TRBV5-1 and J is TRBJ1-2; the D is unclear. V shed 2 bases and J shed 4 bases, with 12 bases lying between them. Germline V gives CDR1 SGHRS, CDR2 YFSETQ. The CDR3 totals 14 residues. CDR3 loop: CASSFEYRAYGYTF. CDR3 nucleotide sequence: TGCGCCAGCAGCTTTGAGTACCGTGCCTATGGCTACACCTTC.

The chain links TRBV7-9 to TRBJ2-3, with TRBD1 matching 7 bases. CDR1 and CDR2 (germline): SEHNR, FQNEAQ (reference sequence). The CDR3 is made up of 13 amino acids. V shed 2 bases, J shed 6 bases, and the junction held 2 bases outside the gene matches. CDR3 protein: CASSLNRGDTQYF. The CDR3 region has the DNA TGTGCCAGCAGCTTAAACAGGGGCGATACGCAGTATTTT.

This clone was observed once. The chain is built from TRBV5-4 and TRBJ2-5, with no clear D. The CDR3 covers 14 residues. Looked up from germline, CDR1 is SGHNT and CDR2 is YYREEE (reference sequence). V lost 0 bases and J 4 bases, leaving 10 bases between the germline ends. The CDR3 is CASSLVEQLETQYF. The CDR3 DNA reads TGTGCCAGCAGCTTGGTTGAACAGTTAGAGACCCAGTACTTC.

The rearrangement joins TRBV28 to TRBJ2-5; a weak D match, TRBD1 (5 bases). Trimming removed 3 bases at V and 2 bases at J, with 10 bases between. This CDR3 is 14 amino acids long. In germline, CDR1 is MDHEN, CDR2 SYDVKM. The CDR3 region has the DNA TGTGCCAGCAGTTTGCCAGGGTTTCAAGAGACCCAGTACTTC. Protein sequence: CASSLPGFQETQYF.

The chain carries TRBV2 and TRBJ2-3, with TRBD2 matching 7 bases. The germline gives CDR1 SNHLY, CDR2 FYNNEI. This CDR3 has 14 residues. V shed 8 bases and J 0 bases; nucleotides not matched to a gene: 5. As DNA, the CDR3 is TGTGCCAGCGCTAGCGGTTCTAGCACAGATACGCAGTATTTT. Its translation is CASASGSSTDTQYF.

The CDR3 protein is CASSLGGGRQETQYF. In DNA form, the CDR3 reads TGCGCCAGCAGCTTGGGTGGGGGCCGCCAAGAGACCCAGTACTTC. This rearrangement joins TRBV5-1 to TRBJ2-5; possibly TRBD1 for D (6 bases). Trimming took 0 bases from V and 1 from J, leaving 10 bases between them. CDR1 is SGHRS, CDR2 YFSETQ, per germline. The CDR3 runs to 15 residues.

The sample holds one count of this clone. The sample carries other DNA sequences with the same CDR3. This rearrangement joins TRBV15 to TRBJ2-3; 12 bases map to TRBD2. The germline CDR1 and CDR2 sequences are LNHNV and YYDKDF (reference sequence). The CDR3 length is 15 residues. The V segment lost 5 bases and the J segment 0 bases; nucleotides outside the gene matches: 0. CDR3 in DNA: TGTGCCACCAGCGGACTAGCGGGGAGCACAGATACGCAGTATTTT. It translates to CATSGLAGSTDTQYF.

V is TRBV5-1 and J is TRBJ2-2, with TRBD1 identical over 9 bases. CDR3 length equals 15 residues. Germline V gives CDR1 SGHRS, CDR2 YFSETQ. With V trimmed by 4 bases and J by 3 bases, 4 bases remained unmatched. The DNA of the CDR3 is TGCGCCAGCAGCCGTGACAGGGGGGACACCGGGGAGCTGTTTTTT. Its protein product is CASSRDRGDTGELFF.

The rearrangement links TRBV5-4 to TRBJ1-2; 7 bases are shared with TRBD1. In germline, CDR1 is SGHNT, CDR2 YYREEE (reference sequence). CDR3 length equals 13 residues. Germline trimming cut 4 bases from V and 4 bases from J; bases unmatched to any gene: 4. The CDR3 region is CASSVDRTYGYTF. The DNA of the CDR3 is TGTGCCAGCAGCGTGGACAGGACCTATGGCTACACCTTC.

The chain employs TRBV9 and TRBJ2-2; D not resolved. This CDR3 is built from 13 residues. Germline V CDR1 and CDR2: SGDLS, YYNGEE. V was cut by 4 bases and J by 1 base, with 5 bases left in between. The CDR3 DNA reads TGTGCCAGCAGCCGGGTGAACACCGGGGAGCTGTTTTTT. Protein product: CASSRVNTGELFF.

This clone was counted between two and nine times. This rearrangement joins TRBV7-9 to TRBJ1-1; 8 positions match TRBD1. V lost 3 bases and J lost 10; bases outside the gene matches: 4. The CDR3 extends over 12 amino acids. Germline CDR1 is SEHNR and CDR2 is FQNEAQ (reference sequence). The CDR3 bases are TGTGCCAGCAGCTTCGACAGGGGAAGAGCTTTCTTT. This encodes CASSFDRGRAFF.

The CDR3 DNA sequence: TGCGCCAGCAGCTTGGATCCAGGGAGCTCCTACGAGCAGTACTTC. This codes for CASSLDPGSSYEQYF. The gene calls are TRBV5-1 and TRBJ2-7; tentatively, D is TRBD1 or TRBD2 (5 bases each). The germline V and J ends were trimmed by 0 bases and 0 bases, with 10 bases remaining between them. This CDR3 region has 15 residues. CDR1 is SGHRS and CDR2 is YFSETQ in the germline V gene. Using reference TRBV5-1 and TRBJ2-7 for the parts outside the CDR3, the full variable domain is KAGVTQTPRYLIKTRGQQVTLSCSPISGHRSVSWYQQTPGQGLQFLFEYFSETQRNKGNFPGRFSGRQFSNSRSEMNVSTLELGDSALYLCASSLDPGSSYEQYFGPGTRLTVT.

The chain joins TRBV9 to TRBJ1-1; 7 nucleotides match TRBD1. From germline, CDR1 is SGDLS and CDR2 YYNGEE. Losses at the gene ends were 3 bases for V and 5 bases for J; bases not matched to a gene: 7. CDR3 length equals 14 residues. CDR3: CASSGGTAKTEAFF. DNA for the CDR3: TGTGCCAGCAGCGGAGGGACAGCTAAAACTGAAGCTTTCTTT.

J is TRBJ2-7 and V is TRBV30, with TRBD1 matching over 8 bases. CDR1 is GTSNPN and CDR2 is SVGIG in the germline V gene (reference sequence). There are 14 residues in the CDR3. The V segment lost 0 bases and the J segment 1 base; nucleotides outside the gene matches: 2. CDR3 in DNA: TGTGCCTGGAGTGTAGACAGGGGATCCTACGAGCAGTACTTC. This sequence encodes CAWSVDRGSYEQYF.

The rearrangement uses TRBV5-1 and TRBJ2-1; perhaps D is TRBD1 or TRBD2 (5 bases each). V lost 7 bases, J lost 0 bases, and 8 bases lay in between. This CDR3 region has 13 residues. Germline V lookup: CDR1 SGHRS, CDR2 YFSETQ. The CDR3 DNA reads as TGCGCCAGCGGGACGGACTCCTACAATGAGCAGTTCTTC. Translating it yields CASGTDSYNEQFF.

The chain has TRBV5-6 and TRBJ1-1; D is ambiguous. Per germline, CDR1 SGHDT and CDR2 YYEEEE. Trimming left V 0 bases short and J 7 bases short, with 13 bases between. The length of the CDR3 is 14 residues. This chain's CDR3 is CASSLVRASHEAFF. The CDR3 DNA reads TGTGCCAGCAGCTTGGTACGGGCGTCTCATGAAGCTTTCTTT.

The V call is TRBV6-5, the J call TRBJ1-2, with D uncertain. V was cut by 8 bases and J by 5 bases, with 18 bases left in between. The CDR3 length is 14 residues. Looked up from germline, CDR1 is MNHEY and CDR2 is SVGAGI. The CDR3 bases are TGTGCCAGCCTTGGAGAGGGAGCTTTATATGGCTACACCTTC. Residues: CASLGEGALYGYTF.

This clone was observed a single time. The gene calls are TRBV4-1 and TRBJ2-7; perhaps TRBD1 as D (6 bases). V was trimmed by 4 bases and J by 7 bases, leaving 20 bases between them. Germline V lookup: CDR1 MGHRA, CDR2 YSYEKL. CDR3 length: 15 amino acids. The CDR3 is CASSPAPMGAREQYF. The DNA of the CDR3 is TGCGCCAGCAGCCCCGCTCCCATGGGGGCGCGAGAGCAGTACTTC.

This CDR3 reads CASSLEARQGLNEKLFF. The CDR3 DNA reads TGTGCCAGCAGCTTAGAGGCTCGGCAGGGACTTAATGAAAAACTGTTTTTT. This sequence joins TRBV7-6 and TRBJ1-4; tentative D call: TRBD1 (5 bases). In germline, CDR1 is SGHVS, CDR2 FNYEAQ. Trimming took off 1 base at V and 4 bases at J, with 16 bases between the two ends. The CDR3 has 17 residues. Supplemented by reference TRBV7-6 and TRBJ1-4, the full variable domain reads GAGVSQSPRYKVTKRGQDVALRCDPISGHVSLYWYRQALGQGPEFLTYFNYEAQQDKSGLPNDRFSAERPEGSISTLTIQRTEQRDSAMYRCASSLEARQGLNEKLFFGSGTQLSVL.

V usage is TRBV11-2 and J usage is TRBJ2-5; D is possibly TRBD1 (6 bases). The V and J ends lost 4 bases and 2 bases respectively, with 11 bases between them. The CDR3 totals 14 residues. Looked up from germline, CDR1 is SGHAT and CDR2 is FQNNGV. The DNA of the CDR3 is TGTGCCAGCAGCTCTTGGACAGAACAAGAGACCCAGTACTTC. As protein: CASSSWTEQETQYF.

This sequence joins TRBV27 and TRBJ1-2; 7 positions agree with TRBD1. The junction had 18 bases not matched to a gene; V was cut back by 6 bases and J by 2 bases. This CDR3 is 18 amino acids long. The germline V gene has CDR1 MNHEY and CDR2 SMNVEV (reference sequence). The CDR3 coding sequence is TGTGCCAGCAGCCCAATTGACAGGGAGGGGGGGAACAACTATGGCTACACCTTC. It translates to CASSPIDREGGNNYGYTF.